The entry below gives a single T cell receptor beta chain sequence along with its context. This clone came up once. Its target antigen remains unknown. Base qualities were left out, and no much larger clone turns up one base away. This sample is drawn from a study of vaccination effects on CD4 cells after COVID-19 (dated by TCRdb to the early 2020s). Context from the whole study: Participants received two doses of either the BNT162b2 or the mRNA-1273 mRNA SARS-CoV-2 vaccine. Pre-vaccine samples from a couple of convalescent patients were drawn 16 days and one week before the first dose, 142 and 148 days after COVID-19 diagnosis. Altogether, 10 COVID-19 convalescent patients and 4 SARS-CoV-2-naive healthy vaccine recipients made up the full study. The Oncomine TCR Beta short-read assay on an Illumina iSeq 100 was used to sequence cultures from other donors in the study. SARS-CoV-2 spike-specific CD4+ TCR repertoires were compared before and after mRNA vaccination in COVID-19 convalescent patients and in infection-naive vaccine recipients.

V gives up 2 bases and J gives up 1 base, and the segment between their germline ends measures 13 bases. The germline V gene gives CDR1 as SGHRS and CDR2 as YFSETQ. The cysteine opens and the phenylalanine closes a CDR3 of 16 amino acids. The entry retains the CDR3 DNA only, 48 bases that are in frame from base 1. Library preparation employed the immunoSEQ multiplex PCR assay. DNA from the cultured and isolated CD4+ T cells underwent TCR beta CDR3 sequencing. The authors' pipeline ran thus. Non-productive TCR sequences were discarded, and reads were trimmed to the CDR3 region, with only CDR3s of 7 or more amino acids retained. Antigen-specific clonotypes were identified using the MANAFEST web app by comparison of expansion in peptide wells against reference cultures. To count as positive, a clone had to show expansion at FDR<0.05 compared with the reference and with all other wells, an odds ratio above 5, and a frequency above 0.1% in two replicate wells. A clonotype was defined as cross-reactive if the clonotype was significantly expanded both in SARS-CoV-2 spike wells and in at least one common cold coronavirus spike condition. Levenshtein distance calculated with the stringdist R package was used to assess CDR3 similarity, and unrooted trees were constructed with ape in R 3.6.1. The table comes from immuneACCESS by way of TCRdb, which keeps in-frame sequences with V and J called. Part of the clones is missing from these tables; in studies checked, under half for an unresolved V gene and the rest for unknown reasons. V, J and clone size are taken as reported in that table, and D and trimming were inferred from the DNA itself. The table for this sample lists some 40,000 clones; about 78% of them were counted only once. About a sixth of the sample is held by the ten biggest clonotypes.

In the ViraFEST assay, PBMC were stimulated with viral peptide pools, and antigen-specific CD4+ T cell clonotypes were then identified by expansion using TCR sequencing. After approximately eleven days of culture, CD4+ T cells were isolated with the EasySep CD4+ T cell isolation kit. PCR-confirmed SARS-CoV-2 infection had occurred in convalescent patients between March and December 2020, before the Alpha, Beta and Delta variants emerged in the United States. About 2.2 million PBMC per well were cultured in IMDM with 5% human AB serum, roughly 10 IU/ml IL-2 and gentamicin, plus 10 ug/ml peptides. On days 3 and 7, half of the culture medium was replaced with fresh IL-2-containing medium. Unless noted otherwise, every peptide stimulation condition was cultured in triplicate wells. PBMC were separated from whole blood using Ficoll-Paque Plus gradient centrifugation and were then either cryopreserved at -140C or used fresh. The overlapping peptide pools covered the spike proteins of SARS-CoV-2 and of the common cold coronaviruses HCoV-NL63, HCoV-OC43 and HCoV-229E. Genomic DNA was extracted from cultured CD4+ T cells with the QIAamp micro DNA kit.

The investigation overall reported the following: Only a small number of convalescent patients were included, and no early post-infection timepoints were available, which limited the study. Both infection-induced and vaccine-induced clones contracted markedly at late post-vaccination timepoints, which is consistent with waning T cell responses. In convalescent patients, the post-vaccine spike-reactive repertoire consisted mainly of new vaccine-induced clones, largely distinct from infection-induced clones.

The starting material was CD4+ T cells from PBMCs cultured with HCoV-NL63 spike peptides, obtained before COVID-19 vaccination. In the paper's terms, the cell subset or site label means: HCoV-NL63 spike overlapping peptide pool stimulation. The sequence joins TRBV5-1 to TRBJ2-1; TRBD2 is perhaps the D gene, given 6 matching bases. This TCR came from a human donor who had a prior SARS-CoV-2 infection. The CDR3 corresponds to CASSFHLASSYNEQFF. The nucleotide sequence is given as TGCGCCAGCAGCTTCCATCTAGCGAGTTCCTACAATGAGCAGTTCTTC.